This entry is about one TCR beta chain. Its target is unknown. The sample is drawn from a study of T-cell memory formation after mild COVID-19. General study results and limits: Still unconfirmed is whether the second-wave clones peaking on day 37 recognized SARS-CoV-2.

TCRdb re-called the 5' RACE reads through MiXCR, storing one row per CDR3 protein. The sample records 120,000 or so distinct CDR3 sequences, over 15% being singletons. Germline assignment: CDR1 LGHNA and CDR2 YSLEER. The V gene lost 0 bases and the J gene lost 0 bases, with 11 bases spanning the gap. The CDR3 runs 16 residues. The chain is built from TRBV4-3 and TRBJ1-1; tentative D call: TRBD1 (5 bases). Sequencing input: PBMCs or a T cell subset sorted from them (not recorded which). This TCR derives from a young man who had mild COVID-19 (a few samples of this study predate the infection). Cell type and time point are not known. DNA for the CDR3: TGCGCCAGCAGCCAAGATGGGACGGTGATGAACACTGAAGCTTTCTTT. Translating gives CASSQDGTVMNTEAFF.